Here is one TCR beta chain with its context. The antigen remains undetermined. The CDR3 contains 15 residues. The germline V and J ends were trimmed by 1 base and 4 bases, with 11 bases remaining between them. Germline CDR1 and CDR2: SEHNR and FQNEAQ (reference sequence). This table comes from immunoSEQ multiplex PCR, and its TCRdb copy is limited to in-frame clones, with some not included. The data contain about 54,000 clones, under 70% of them singletons. The data are from a study of vaccination effects on CD4 cells after COVID-19. In the ViraFEST assay, antigen-specific CD4+ clonotypes were identified by expansion after peptide-pool stimulation. Following a 10-day culture, CD4+ T cells were purified. All vaccine recipients tested negative for nucleocapsid antibodies and had never contracted SARS-CoV-2 infection.

This specimen consisted of CD4+ T cells from PBMCs cultured with SARS-CoV-2 spike peptides, obtained before COVID-19 vaccination. V usage is TRBV7-9 and J usage is TRBJ2-1; D gene unclear. The clonotype originates from a human donor who received a COVID-19 vaccine. The CDR3 DNA reads as TGTGCCAGCAGCTTAGGCAGGAATCGGTACAATGAGCAGTTCTTC. Translated: CASSLGRNRYNEQFF. Supplemented by reference TRBV7-9 and TRBJ2-1, the full variable domain reads DTGVSQNPRHKITKRGQNVTFRCDPISEHNRLYWYRQTLGQGPEFLTYFQNEAQLEKSRLLSDRFSAERPKGSFSTLEIQRTEQGDSAMYLCASSLGRNRYNEQFFGPGTRLTVL.